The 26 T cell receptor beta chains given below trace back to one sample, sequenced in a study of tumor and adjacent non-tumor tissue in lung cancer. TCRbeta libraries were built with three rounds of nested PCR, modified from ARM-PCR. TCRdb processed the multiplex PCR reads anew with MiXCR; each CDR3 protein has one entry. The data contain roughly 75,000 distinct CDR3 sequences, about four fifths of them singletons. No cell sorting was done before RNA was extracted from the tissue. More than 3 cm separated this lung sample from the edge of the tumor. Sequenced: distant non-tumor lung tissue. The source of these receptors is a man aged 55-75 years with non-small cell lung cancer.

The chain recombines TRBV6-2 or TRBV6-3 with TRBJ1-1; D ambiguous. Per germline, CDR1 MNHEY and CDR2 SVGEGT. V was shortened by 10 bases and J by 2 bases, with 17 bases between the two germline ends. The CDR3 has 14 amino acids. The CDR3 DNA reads TGTGCCAACGGTTACCCCTACGGAAACACTGAAGCTTTCTTT. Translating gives CANGYPYGNTEAFF.

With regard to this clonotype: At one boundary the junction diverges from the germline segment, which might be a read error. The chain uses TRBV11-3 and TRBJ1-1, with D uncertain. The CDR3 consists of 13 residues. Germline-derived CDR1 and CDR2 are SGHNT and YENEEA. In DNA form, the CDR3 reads TGTGCCAGCATCTTCGGGTGGATAGTGGGAGCTTACTTT. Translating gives CASIFGWIVGAYF.

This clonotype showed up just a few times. CDR3 sequence (DNA): TGTGCCAGCAGCCCCGGACAGGGGGCCCTACCGTTCGGGTACACCTTC. Translated, it gives CASSPGQGALPFGYTF. The chain is built from TRBV7-9 and TRBJ1-2; TRBD1 agrees at 11 bases. The CDR3 contains 16 residues. The trim removed 5 bases at V and 11 bases at J, leaving 16 bases unmatched. Germline CDR1 and CDR2: SEHNR and FQNEAQ (reference sequence).

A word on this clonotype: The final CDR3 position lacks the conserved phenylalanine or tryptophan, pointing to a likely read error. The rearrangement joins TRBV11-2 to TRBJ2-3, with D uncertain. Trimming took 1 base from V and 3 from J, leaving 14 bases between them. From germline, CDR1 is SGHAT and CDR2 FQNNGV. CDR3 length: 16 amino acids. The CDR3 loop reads CASSLGVRVETDTQYS. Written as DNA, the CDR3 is TGTGCCAGCAGCTTAGGTGTAAGGGTTGAGACAGATACGCAGTATTCT.

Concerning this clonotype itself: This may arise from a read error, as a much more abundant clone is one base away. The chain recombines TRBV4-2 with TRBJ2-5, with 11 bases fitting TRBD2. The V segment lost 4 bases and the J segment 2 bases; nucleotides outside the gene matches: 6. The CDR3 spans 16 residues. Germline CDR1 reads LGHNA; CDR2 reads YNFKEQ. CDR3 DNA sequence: TGTGCCAGCAGCCGAGGGCTAGCGGGGGGTCAAGAGACCCAGTACTTC. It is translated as CASSRGLAGGQETQYF.

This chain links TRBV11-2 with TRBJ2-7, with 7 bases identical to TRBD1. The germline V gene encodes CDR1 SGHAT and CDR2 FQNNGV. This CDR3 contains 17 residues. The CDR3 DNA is TGTGTCAGTAACCGGGTAGGACAGGCCTTCGAATCCTACGAGCAGTACTTC. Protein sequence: CVSNRVGQAFESYEQYF.

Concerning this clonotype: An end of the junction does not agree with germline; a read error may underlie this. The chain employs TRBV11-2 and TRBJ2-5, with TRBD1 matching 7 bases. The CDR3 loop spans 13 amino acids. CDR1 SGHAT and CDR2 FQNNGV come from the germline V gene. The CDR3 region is CTSSSTGEEILYF. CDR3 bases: TGTACCAGCAGCTCCACAGGGGAAGAGATCCTGTACTTC.

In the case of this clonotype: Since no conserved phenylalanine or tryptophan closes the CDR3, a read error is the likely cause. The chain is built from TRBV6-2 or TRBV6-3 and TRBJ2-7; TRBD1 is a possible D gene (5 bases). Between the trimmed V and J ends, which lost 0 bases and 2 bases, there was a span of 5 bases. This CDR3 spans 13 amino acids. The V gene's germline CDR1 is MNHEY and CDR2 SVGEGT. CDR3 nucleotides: TGTGCCAGCAGTTACTCGGACACCTACGAGCAGTACATT. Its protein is CASSYSDTYEQYI.

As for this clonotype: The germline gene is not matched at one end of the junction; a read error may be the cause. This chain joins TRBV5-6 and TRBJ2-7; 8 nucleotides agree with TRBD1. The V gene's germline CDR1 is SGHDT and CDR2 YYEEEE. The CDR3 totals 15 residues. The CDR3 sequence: CASSLVPGGGDEHYF. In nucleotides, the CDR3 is TGTGCCAGCAGCTTGGTACCAGGGGGCGGGGACGAGCACTACTTC.

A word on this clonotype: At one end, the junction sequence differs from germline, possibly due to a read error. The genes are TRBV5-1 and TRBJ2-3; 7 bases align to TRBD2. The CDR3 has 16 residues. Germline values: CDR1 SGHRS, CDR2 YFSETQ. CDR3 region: CASKLDTGGGTDTQYF. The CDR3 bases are TGCGCCAGCAAACTAGATACGGGGGGTGGCACTGATACGCAGTATTTT.

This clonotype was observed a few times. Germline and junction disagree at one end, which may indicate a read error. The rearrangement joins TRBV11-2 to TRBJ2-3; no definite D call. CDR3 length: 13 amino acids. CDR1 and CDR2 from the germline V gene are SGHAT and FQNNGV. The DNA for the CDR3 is TGTGCCAGCAGCTTAAACCCCACAGATAAGCAGTATTTT. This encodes CASSLNPTDKQYF.

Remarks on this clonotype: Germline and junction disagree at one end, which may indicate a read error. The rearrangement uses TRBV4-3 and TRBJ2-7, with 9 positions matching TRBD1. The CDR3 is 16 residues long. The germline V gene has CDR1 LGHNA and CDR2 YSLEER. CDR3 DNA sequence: TGCGCCAGCAGCCACTGGGGGGACAGGGCAGTTTACGAGCAATACTTC. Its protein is CASSHWGDRAVYEQYF.

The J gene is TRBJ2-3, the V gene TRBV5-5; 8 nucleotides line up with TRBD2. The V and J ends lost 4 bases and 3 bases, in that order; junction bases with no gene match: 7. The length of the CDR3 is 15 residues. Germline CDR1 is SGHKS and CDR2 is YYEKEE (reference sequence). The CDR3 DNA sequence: TGTGCCAGCAGCCACTTGGGGACTAGGACAGATACGCAGTATTTT. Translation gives CASSHLGTRTDTQYF.

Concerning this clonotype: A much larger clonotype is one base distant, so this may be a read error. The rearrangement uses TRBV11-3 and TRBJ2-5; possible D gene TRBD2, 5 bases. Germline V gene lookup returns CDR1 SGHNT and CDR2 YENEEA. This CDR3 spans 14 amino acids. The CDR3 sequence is CVSRPVTGIGAQYF. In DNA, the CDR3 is TGTGTCAGTCGACCGGTCACGGGAATTGGGGCCCAGTACTTC.

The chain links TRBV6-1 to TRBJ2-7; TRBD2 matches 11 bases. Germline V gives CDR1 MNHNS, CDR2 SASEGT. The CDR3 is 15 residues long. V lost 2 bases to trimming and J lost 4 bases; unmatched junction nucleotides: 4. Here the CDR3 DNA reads TGTGCCAGCAGTGAAAATCTAGCGGGGGGATACGAGCAGTACTTC. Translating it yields CASSENLAGGYEQYF.

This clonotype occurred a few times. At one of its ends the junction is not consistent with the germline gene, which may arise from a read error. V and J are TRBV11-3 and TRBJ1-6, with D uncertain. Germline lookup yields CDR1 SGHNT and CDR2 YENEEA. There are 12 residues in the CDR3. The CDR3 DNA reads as TGTGCCAGCAGAGACGGCTATCCACCCTTCCACTTT. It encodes CASRDGYPPFHF.

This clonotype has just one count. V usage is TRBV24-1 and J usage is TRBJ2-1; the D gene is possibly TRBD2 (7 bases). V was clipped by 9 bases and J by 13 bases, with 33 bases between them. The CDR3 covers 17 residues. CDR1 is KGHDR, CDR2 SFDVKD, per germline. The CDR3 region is CATRASPWTSRGGRQFF. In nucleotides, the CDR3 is TGTGCCACCCGTGCTTCACCCTGGACCTCAAGGGGGGGAAGACAGTTCTTC.

The CDR3 loop reads CASSEDKEDTEAFF. Here the CDR3 DNA reads TGTGCCAGCAGTGAAGACAAGGAAGACACTGAAGCTTTCTTT. This rearrangement joins TRBV6-1 to TRBJ1-1, with unresolved D. Trimming removed 1 base at V and 3 bases at J, with 9 bases between. The CDR3 is 14 residues long. Germline values: CDR1 MNHNS, CDR2 SASEGT.

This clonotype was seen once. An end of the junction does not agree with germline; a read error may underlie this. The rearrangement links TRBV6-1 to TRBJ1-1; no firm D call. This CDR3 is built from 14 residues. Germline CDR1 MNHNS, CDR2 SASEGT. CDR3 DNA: TGTGCCAGCAGTGAAGACATGGGTGACACTGAACCTTTCTTT. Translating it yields CASSEDMGDTEPFF.

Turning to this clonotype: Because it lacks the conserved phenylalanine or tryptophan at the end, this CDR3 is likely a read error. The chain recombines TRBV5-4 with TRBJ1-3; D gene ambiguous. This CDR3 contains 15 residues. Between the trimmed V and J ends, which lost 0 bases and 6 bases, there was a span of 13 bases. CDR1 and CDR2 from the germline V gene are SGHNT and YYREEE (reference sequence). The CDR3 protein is CASSLGIGGVNTIYS. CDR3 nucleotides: TGTGCCAGCAGCTTGGGAATAGGCGGTGTAAACACCATATATTCT.

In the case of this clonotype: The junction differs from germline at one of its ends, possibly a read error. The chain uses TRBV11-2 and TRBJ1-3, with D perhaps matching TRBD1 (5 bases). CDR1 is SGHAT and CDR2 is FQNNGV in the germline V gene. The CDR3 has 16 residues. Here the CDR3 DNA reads TGTGCCAACAGCCCCATTAGGGGCCGAACTGGAAACACCATATATTTT. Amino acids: CANSPIRGRTGNTIYF. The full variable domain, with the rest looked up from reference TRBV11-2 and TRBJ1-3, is EAGVAQSPRYKIIEKRQSVAFWCNPISGHATLYWYQQILGQGPKLLIQFQNNGVVDDSQLPKDRFSAERLKGVDSTLKIQPAKLEDSAVYLCANSPIRGRTGNTIYFGEGSWLTVV.

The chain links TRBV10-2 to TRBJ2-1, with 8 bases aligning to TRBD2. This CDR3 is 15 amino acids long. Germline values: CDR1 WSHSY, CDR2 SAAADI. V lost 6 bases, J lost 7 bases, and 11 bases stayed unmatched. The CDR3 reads CASSGLAGALNEQFF. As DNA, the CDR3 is TGCGCCAGCAGCGGACTAGCTGGAGCGCTAAATGAGCAGTTCTTC.

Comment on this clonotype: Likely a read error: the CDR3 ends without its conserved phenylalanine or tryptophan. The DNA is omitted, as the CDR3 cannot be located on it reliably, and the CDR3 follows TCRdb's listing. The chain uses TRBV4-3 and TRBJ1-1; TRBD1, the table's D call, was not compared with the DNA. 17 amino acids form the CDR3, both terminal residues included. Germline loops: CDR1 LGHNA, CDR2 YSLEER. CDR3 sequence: CASSQDVPGSSDTETFI.

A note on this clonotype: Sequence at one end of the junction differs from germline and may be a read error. The CDR3 region is CAISYRTGLTYEHYF. The CDR3 DNA follows: TGTGCCATCAGCTATCGGACTGGATTAACCTATGAGCACTACTTC. V usage is TRBV11-3 and J usage is TRBJ2-7, with D tentatively TRBD2 (5 bases). Germline loops: CDR1 SGHNT, CDR2 YENEEA. The CDR3 length is 15 residues. The entire variable domain, with the rest obtained from reference TRBV11-3 and TRBJ2-7, is as follows: EAGVVQSPRYKIIEKKQPVAFWCNPISGHNTLYWYLQNLGQGPELLIRYENEEAVDDSQLPKDRFSAERLKGVDSTLKIQPAELGDSAVYLCAISYRTGLTYEHYFGPGTRLTVT.

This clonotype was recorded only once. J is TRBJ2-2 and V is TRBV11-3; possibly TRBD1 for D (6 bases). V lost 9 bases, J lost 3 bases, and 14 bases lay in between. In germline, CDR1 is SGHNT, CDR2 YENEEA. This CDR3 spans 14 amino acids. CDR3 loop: CASSLQGYTGELFF. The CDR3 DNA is TGTGCCAGTAGTTTACAGGGTTACACCGGGGAGCTGTTTTTT.

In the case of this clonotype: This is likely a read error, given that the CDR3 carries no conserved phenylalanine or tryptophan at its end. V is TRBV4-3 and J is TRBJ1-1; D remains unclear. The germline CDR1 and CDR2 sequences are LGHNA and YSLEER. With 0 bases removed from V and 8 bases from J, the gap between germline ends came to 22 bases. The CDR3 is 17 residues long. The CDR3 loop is CASSQDVPGSLGTEAFI. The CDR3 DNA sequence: TGCGCCAGCAGCCAAGACGTTCCGGGCAGTTTGGGCACAGAAGCTTTCATT.